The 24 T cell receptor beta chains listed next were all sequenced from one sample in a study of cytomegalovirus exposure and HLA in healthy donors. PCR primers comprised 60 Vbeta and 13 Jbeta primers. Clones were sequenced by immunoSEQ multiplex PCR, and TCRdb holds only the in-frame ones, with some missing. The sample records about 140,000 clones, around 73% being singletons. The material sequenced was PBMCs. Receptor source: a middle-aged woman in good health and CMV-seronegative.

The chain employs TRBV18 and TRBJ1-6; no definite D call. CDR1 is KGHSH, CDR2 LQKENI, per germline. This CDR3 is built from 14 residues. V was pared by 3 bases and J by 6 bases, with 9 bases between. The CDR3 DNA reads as TGTGCCAGCTCACCGGAACGGGTTAATTCACCCCTCCACTTT. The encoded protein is CASSPERVNSPLHF.

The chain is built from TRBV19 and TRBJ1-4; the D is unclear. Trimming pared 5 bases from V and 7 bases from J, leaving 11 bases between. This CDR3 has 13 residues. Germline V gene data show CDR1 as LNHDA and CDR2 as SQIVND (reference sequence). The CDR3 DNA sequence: TGTGCCAGTAGTTGGTCGGGAGGTGAAAAACTGTTTTTT. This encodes CASSWSGGEKLFF.

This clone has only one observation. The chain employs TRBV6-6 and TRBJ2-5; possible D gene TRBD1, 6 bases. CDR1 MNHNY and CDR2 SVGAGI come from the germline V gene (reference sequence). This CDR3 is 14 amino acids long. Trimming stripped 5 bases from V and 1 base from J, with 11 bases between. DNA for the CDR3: TGTGCCAGCAGTAAAACAGGGTTCCAAGAGACCCAGTACTTC. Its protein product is CASSKTGFQETQYF.

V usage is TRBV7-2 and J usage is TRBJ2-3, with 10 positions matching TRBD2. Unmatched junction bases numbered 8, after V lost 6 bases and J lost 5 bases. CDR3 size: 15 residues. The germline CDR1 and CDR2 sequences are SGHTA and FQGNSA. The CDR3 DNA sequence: TGTGCCAGCAGTCACAAGCGGGGGGGGAAAGATACGCAGTATTTT. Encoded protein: CASSHKRGGKDTQYF.

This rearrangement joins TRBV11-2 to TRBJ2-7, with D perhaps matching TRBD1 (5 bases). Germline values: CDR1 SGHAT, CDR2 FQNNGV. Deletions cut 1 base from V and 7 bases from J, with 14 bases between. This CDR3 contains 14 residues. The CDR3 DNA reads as TGTGCCAGCAGCTTAGGGGTAGGACAATGGGAGCAGTACTTC. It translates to CASSLGVGQWEQYF.

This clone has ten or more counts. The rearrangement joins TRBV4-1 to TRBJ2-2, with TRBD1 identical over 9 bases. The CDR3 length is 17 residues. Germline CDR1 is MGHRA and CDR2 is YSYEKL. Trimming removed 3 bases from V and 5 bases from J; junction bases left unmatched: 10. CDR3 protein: CASSQVAGGQGTGELFF. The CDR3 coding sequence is TGCGCCAGCAGCCAGGTAGCAGGCGGACAGGGGACCGGGGAGCTGTTTTTT.

The CDR3 DNA follows: TGTGCCAGCAGTTACGGGACAGGGACTGAAAAACTGTTTTTT. Its protein is CASSYGTGTEKLFF. The V and J genes are TRBV6-6 and TRBJ1-4, with TRBD1 matching over 9 bases. CDR1 and CDR2 from the germline V gene are MNHNY and SVGAGI (reference sequence). CDR3 length equals 14 residues. J was trimmed by 7 bases and V by 2 bases; bases with no gene match: 2.

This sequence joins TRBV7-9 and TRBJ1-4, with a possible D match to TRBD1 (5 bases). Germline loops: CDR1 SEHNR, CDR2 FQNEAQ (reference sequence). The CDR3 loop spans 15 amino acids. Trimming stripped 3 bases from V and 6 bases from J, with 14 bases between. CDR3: CASSFYGGFDEKLFF. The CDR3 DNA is TGTGCCAGCAGCTTCTACGGGGGATTCGATGAAAAACTGTTTTTT.

The CDR3 region has the DNA TGTGCCAGCAGCTTAGTAGTAGGGAGCGGGGGCAGGAACATTCAGTACTTC. This gives the protein CASSLVVGSGGRNIQYF. The genes are TRBV7-9 and TRBJ2-4; 8 positions agree with TRBD2. The trim removed 1 base at V and 7 bases at J, leaving 12 bases unmatched. CDR3 size: 17 residues. Germline V gives CDR1 SEHNR, CDR2 FQNEAQ (reference sequence).

CDR3 nucleotide sequence: TGTGCCAGTAGTACATCCCTGGGACTTCTTAGCAATCAGCCCCAGCATTTT. It encodes CASSTSLGLLSNQPQHF. This sequence joins TRBV19 and TRBJ1-5; a weak D match, TRBD1 (5 bases). Germline assignment: CDR1 LNHDA and CDR2 SQIVND (reference sequence). V was pared by 4 bases and J by 0 bases, with 16 bases between. The CDR3 consists of 17 residues. The full variable domain, rest sourced from reference TRBV19 and TRBJ1-5, is DGGITQSPKYLFRKEGQNVTLSCEQNLNHDAMYWYRQDPGQGLRLIYYSQIVNDFQKGDIAEGYSVSREKKESFPLTVTSAQKNPTAFYLCASSTSLGLLSNQPQHFGDGTRLSIL.

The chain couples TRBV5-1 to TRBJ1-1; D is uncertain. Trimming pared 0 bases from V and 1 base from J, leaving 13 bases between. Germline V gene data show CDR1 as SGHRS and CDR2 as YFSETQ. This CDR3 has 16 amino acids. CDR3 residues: CASSLVTIDWNTEAFF. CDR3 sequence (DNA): TGCGCCAGCAGCTTGGTTACGATAGACTGGAACACTGAAGCTTTCTTT.

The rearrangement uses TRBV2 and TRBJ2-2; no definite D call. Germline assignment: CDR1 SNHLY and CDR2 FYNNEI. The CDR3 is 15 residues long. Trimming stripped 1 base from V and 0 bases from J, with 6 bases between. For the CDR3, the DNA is TGTGCCAGCAGTGAAGGCGTACCGAACACCGGGGAGCTGTTTTTT. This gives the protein CASSEGVPNTGELFF.

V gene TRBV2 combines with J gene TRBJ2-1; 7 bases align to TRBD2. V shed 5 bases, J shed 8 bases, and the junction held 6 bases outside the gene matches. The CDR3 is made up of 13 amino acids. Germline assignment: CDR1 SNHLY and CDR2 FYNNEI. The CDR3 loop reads CASSFMGRDEQFF. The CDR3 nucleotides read TGTGCCAGCAGTTTCATGGGGAGGGATGAGCAGTTCTTC. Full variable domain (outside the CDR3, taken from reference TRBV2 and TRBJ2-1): EPEVTQTPSHQVTQMGQEVILRCVPISNHLYFYWYRQILGQKVEFLVSFYNNEISEKSEIFDDQFSVERPDGSNFTLKIRSTKLEDSAMYFCASSFMGRDEQFFGPGTRLTVL.

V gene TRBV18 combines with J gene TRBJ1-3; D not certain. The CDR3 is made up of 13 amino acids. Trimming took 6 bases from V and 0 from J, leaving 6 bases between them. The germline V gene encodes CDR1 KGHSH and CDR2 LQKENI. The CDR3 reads CASSSGSGNTIYF. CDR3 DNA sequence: TGTGCCAGCTCCTCAGGCTCTGGAAACACCATATATTTT.

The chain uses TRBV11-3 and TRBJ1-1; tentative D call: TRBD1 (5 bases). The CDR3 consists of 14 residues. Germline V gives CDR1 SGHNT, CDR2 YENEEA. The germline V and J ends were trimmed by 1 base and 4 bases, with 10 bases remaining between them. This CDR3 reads CASSLGAGRTEAFF. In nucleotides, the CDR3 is TGTGCCAGCAGCTTAGGTGCAGGGCGCACTGAAGCTTTCTTT.

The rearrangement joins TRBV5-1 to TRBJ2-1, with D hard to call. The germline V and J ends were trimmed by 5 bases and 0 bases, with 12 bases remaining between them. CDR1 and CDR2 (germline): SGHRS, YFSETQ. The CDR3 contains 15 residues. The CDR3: CASRIVPTSYNEQFF. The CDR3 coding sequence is TGCGCCAGCAGAATAGTGCCTACCTCCTACAATGAGCAGTTCTTC.

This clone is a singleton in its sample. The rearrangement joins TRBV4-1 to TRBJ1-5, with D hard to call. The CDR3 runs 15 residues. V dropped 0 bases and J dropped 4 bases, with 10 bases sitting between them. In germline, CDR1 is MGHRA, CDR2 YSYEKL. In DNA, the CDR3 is TGCGCCAGCAGCCAAGAAGTAGCCGGGAATCAGCCCCAGCATTTT. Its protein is CASSQEVAGNQPQHF.

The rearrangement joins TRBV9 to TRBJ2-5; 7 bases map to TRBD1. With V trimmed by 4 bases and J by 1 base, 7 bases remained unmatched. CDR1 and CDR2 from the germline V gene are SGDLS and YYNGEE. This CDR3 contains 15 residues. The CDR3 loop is CASSKSQGVQETQYF. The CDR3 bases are TGTGCCAGCAGCAAGTCGCAGGGGGTCCAAGAGACCCAGTACTTC.

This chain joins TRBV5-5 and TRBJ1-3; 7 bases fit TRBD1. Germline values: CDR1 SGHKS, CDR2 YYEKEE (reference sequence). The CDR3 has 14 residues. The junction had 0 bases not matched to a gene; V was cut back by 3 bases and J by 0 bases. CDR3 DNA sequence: TGTGCCAGCAGCTGGGACAGCTCTGGAAACACCATATATTTT. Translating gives CASSWDSSGNTIYF.

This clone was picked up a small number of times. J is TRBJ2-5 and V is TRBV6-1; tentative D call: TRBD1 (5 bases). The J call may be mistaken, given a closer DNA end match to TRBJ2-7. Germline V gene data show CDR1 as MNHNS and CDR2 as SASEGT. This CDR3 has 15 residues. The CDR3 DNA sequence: TGTGCCAGCAGGAGCCAAAGTCAGGGATCCTACGAGCAGTACTTC. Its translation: CASRSQSQGSYEQYF.

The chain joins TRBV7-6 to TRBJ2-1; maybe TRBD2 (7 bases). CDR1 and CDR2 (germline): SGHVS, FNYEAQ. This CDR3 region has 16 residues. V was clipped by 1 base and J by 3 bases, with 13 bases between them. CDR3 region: CASSLGGAGDYNEQFF. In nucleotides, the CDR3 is TGTGCCAGCAGCTTAGGGGGGGCGGGAGACTACAATGAGCAGTTCTTC.

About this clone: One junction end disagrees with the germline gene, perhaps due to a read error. The CDR3: CSSSMSGGGVGTDTQYF. The DNA of the CDR3 is TGTTCCAGCAGCATGTCAGGGGGCGGGGTGGGAACAGATACGCAGTATTTT. This rearrangement joins TRBV7-9 to TRBJ2-3, with 8 positions matching TRBD1. The length of the CDR3 is 17 residues. The germline gives CDR1 SEHNR, CDR2 FQNEAQ (reference sequence).

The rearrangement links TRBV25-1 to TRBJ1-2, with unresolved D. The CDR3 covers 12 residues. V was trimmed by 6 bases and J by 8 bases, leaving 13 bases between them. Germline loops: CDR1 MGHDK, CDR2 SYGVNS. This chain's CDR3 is CASRPREGGYTF. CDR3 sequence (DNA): TGTGCCAGCAGGCCGAGGGAAGGAGGCTACACCTTC.

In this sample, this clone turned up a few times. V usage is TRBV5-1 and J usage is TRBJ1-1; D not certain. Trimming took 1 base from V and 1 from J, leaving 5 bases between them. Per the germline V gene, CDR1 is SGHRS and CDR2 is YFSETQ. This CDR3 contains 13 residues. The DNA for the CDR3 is TGCGCCAGCAGCTTGCGACAGAACACTGAAGCTTTCTTT. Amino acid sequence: CASSLRQNTEAFF.